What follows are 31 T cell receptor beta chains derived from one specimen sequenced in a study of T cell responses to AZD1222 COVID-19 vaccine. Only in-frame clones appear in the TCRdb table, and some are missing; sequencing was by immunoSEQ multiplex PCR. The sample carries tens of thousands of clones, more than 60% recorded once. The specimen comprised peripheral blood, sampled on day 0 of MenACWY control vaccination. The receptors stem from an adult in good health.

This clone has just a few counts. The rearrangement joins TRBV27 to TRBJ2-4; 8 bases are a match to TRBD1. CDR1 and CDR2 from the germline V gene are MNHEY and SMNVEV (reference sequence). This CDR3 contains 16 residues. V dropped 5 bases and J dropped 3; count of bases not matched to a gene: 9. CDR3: CASSLNQGAYKNIQYF. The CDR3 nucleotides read TGTGCCAGCAGTCTAAATCAGGGGGCGTACAAAAACATTCAGTACTTC.

The CDR3, as DNA: TGCGCCAGCAGCTTATCTCAGGGGGGCACTGAAGCTTTCTTT. This gives the protein CASSLSQGGTEAFF. The rearrangement links TRBV5-1 to TRBJ1-1; 7 bases line up with TRBD1. J gave up 4 bases and V 2 bases, and 5 bases lay outside the gene matches. Germline loops: CDR1 SGHRS, CDR2 YFSETQ. The CDR3 covers 14 residues.

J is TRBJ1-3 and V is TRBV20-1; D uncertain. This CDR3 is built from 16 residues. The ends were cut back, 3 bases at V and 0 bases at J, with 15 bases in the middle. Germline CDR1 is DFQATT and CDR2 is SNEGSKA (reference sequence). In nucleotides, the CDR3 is TGCAGTGCTAGTAGGGATGCCAGCCCCTCTGGAAACACCATATATTTT. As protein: CSASRDASPSGNTIYF.

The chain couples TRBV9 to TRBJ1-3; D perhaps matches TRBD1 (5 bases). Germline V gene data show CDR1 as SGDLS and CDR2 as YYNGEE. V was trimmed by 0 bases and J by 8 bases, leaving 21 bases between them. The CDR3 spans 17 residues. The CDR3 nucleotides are TGTGCCAGCAGCGTAGTTCCCAGCGGGGGAGGCGGAGACACCATATATTTT. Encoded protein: CASSVVPSGGGGDTIYF.

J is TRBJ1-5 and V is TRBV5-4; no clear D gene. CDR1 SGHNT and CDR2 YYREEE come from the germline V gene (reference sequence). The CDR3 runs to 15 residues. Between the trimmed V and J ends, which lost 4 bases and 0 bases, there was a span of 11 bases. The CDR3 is CASSLHGYSNQPQHF. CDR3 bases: TGTGCCAGCAGCCTTCACGGGTATAGCAATCAGCCCCAGCATTTT.

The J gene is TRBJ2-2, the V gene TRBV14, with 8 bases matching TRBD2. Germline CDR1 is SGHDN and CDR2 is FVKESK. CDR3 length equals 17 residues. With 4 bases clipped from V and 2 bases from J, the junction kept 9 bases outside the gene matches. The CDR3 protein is CASSLLGTSGNTGELFF. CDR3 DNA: TGTGCCAGCAGCCTGTTAGGCACTAGCGGCAACACCGGGGAGCTGTTTTTT.

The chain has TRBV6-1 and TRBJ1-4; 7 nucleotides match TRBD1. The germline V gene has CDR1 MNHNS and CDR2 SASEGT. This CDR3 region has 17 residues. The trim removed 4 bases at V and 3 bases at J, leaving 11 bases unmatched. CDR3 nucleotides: TGTGCCAGCAGTGTGGCCGGGACAGTAAGATCTAATGAAAAACTGTTTTTT. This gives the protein CASSVAGTVRSNEKLFF.

The CDR3 loop reads CASSPQPQGYTF. The CDR3 bases are TGTGCCAGCAGTCCTCAACCTCAGGGCTACACCTTC. The chain recombines TRBV28 with TRBJ1-2; no reliable D call. This CDR3 comprises 12 residues. V dropped 5 bases and J dropped 8 bases, with 12 bases sitting between them. The germline V gene encodes CDR1 MDHEN and CDR2 SYDVKM.

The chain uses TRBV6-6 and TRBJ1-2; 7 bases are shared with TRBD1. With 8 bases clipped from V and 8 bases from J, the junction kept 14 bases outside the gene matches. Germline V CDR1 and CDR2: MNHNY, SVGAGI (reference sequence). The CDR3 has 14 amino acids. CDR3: CASGWTGPPRGYTF. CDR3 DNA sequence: TGTGCCAGCGGGTGGACAGGCCCCCCCCGCGGCTACACCTTC.

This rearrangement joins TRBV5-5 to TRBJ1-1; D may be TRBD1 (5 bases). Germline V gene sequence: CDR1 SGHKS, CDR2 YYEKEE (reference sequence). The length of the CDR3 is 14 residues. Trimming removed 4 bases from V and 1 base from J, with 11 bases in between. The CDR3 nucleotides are TGTGCCAGCAGCCGCTCCAGGGAGAACACTGAAGCTTTCTTT. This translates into CASSRSRENTEAFF.

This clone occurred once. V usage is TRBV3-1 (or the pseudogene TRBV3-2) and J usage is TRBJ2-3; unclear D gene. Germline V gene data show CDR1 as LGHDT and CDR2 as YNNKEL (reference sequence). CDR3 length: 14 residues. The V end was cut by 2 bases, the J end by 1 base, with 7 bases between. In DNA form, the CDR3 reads TGTGCCAGCAGCCAATCTGACGGCACAGATACGCAGTATTTT. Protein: CASSQSDGTDTQYF.

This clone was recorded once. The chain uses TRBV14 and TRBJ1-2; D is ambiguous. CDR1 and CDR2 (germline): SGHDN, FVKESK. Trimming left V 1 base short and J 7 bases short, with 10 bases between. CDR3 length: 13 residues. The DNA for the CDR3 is TGTGCCAGCAGCCAAGGCGGCCTCCGTGGCTACACCTTC. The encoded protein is CASSQGGLRGYTF.

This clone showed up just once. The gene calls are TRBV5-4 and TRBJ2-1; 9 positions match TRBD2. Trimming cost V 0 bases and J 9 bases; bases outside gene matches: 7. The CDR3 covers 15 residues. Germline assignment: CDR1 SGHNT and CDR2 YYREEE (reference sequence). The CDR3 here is CASSLDRGGASEQFF. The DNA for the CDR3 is TGTGCCAGCAGCTTGGACCGCGGGGGGGCGAGTGAGCAGTTCTTC.

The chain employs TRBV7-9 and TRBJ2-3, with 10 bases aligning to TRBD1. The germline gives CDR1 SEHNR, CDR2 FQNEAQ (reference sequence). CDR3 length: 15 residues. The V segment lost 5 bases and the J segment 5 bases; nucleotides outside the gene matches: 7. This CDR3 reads CASSPRTGGLDTQYF. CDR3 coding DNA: TGTGCCAGCAGCCCCCGGACAGGGGGATTAGATACGCAGTATTTT.

CDR3 loop: CASSQELVTYEQYF. The CDR3 nucleotides are TGTGCCAGCAGCCAAGAACTAGTCACCTACGAGCAGTACTTC. The chain is built from TRBV3-1 (or the pseudogene TRBV3-2) and TRBJ2-7, with TRBD2 as a possible D gene (5 bases). CDR1 LGHDT and CDR2 YNNKEL come from the germline V gene (reference sequence). The CDR3 length is 14 residues. Trimming removed 0 bases at V and 2 bases at J, with 8 bases between.

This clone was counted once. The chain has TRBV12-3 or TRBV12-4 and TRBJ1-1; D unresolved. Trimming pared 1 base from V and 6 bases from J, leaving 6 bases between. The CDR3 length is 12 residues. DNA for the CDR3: TGTGCCAGCAGTTTAGGGGGTGCTGAAGCTTTCTTT. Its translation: CASSLGGAEAFF.

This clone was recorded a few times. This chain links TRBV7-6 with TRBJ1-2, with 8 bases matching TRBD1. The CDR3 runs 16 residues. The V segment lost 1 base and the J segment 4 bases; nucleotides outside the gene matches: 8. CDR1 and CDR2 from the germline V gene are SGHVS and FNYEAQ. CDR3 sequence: CASSLGTGGSFYGYTF. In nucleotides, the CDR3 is TGTGCCAGCAGCTTAGGCACAGGGGGATCCTTCTATGGCTACACCTTC.

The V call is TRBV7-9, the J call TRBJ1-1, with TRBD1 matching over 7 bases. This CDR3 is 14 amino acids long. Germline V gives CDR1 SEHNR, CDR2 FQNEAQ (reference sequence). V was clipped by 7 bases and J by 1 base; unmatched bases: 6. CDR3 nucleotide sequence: TGTGCCAGCACCGGACAGGTGAGGAACACTGAAGCTTTCTTT. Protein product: CASTGQVRNTEAFF. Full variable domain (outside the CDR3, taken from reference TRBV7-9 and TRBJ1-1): DTGVSQNPRHKITKRGQNVTFRCDPISEHNRLYWYRQTLGQGPEFLTYFQNEAQLEKSRLLSDRFSAERPKGSFSTLEIQRTEQGDSAMYLCASTGQVRNTEAFFGQGTRLTVV.

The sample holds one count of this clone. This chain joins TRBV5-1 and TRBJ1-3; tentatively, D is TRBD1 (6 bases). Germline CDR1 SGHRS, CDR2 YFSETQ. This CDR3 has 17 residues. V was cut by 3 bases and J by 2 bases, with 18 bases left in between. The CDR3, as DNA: TGCGCCAGCAGCTCGGCCTACAGGGAGGAGGCTGGAAACACCATATATTTT. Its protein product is CASSSAYREEAGNTIYF.

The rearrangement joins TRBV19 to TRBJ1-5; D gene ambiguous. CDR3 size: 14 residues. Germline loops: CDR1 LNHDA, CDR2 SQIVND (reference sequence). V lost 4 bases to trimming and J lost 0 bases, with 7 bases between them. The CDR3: CASSTGNSNQPQHF. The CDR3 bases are TGTGCCAGTAGTACCGGGAATAGCAATCAGCCCCAGCATTTT.

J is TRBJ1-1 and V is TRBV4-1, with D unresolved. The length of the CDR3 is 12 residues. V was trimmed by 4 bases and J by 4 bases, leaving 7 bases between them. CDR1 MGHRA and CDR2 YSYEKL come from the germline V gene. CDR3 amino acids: CASSRWGTEAFF. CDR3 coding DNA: TGCGCCAGCAGCCGGTGGGGCACTGAAGCTTTCTTT.

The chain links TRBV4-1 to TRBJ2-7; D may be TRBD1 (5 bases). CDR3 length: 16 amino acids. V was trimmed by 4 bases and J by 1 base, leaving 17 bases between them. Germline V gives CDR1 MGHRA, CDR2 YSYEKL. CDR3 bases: TGCGCCAGCAGCCGCCCGTTAGGGCAGGGATCCTACGAGCAGTACTTC. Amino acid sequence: CASSRPLGQGSYEQYF.

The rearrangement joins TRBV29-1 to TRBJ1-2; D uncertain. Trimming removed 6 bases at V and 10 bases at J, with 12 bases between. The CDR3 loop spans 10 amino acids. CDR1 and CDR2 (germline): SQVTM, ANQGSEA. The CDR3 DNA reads TGCAGCGTAGATGACATCGACTACACCTTC. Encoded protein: CSVDDIDYTF.

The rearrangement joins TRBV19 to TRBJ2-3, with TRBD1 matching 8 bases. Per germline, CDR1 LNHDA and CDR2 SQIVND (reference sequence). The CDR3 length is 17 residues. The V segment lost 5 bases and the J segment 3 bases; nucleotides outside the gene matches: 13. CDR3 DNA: TGTGCCAGTAGTTTTCAGGCGTTCCAGGGGGCGACAGATACGCAGTATTTT. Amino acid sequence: CASSFQAFQGATDTQYF.

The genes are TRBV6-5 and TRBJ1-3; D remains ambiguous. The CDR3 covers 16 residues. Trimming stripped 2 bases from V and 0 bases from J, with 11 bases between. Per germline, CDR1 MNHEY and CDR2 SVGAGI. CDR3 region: CASSYGTVSSGNTIYF. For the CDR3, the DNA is TGTGCCAGCAGTTACGGAACGGTGTCCTCTGGAAACACCATATATTTT.

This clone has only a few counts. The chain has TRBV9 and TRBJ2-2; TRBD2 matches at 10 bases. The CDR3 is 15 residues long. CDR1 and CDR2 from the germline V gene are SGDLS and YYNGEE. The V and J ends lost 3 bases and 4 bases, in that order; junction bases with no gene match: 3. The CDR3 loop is CASSASGGVTGELFF. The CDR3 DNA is TGTGCCAGCAGCGCAAGCGGGGGGGTCACCGGGGAGCTGTTTTTT.

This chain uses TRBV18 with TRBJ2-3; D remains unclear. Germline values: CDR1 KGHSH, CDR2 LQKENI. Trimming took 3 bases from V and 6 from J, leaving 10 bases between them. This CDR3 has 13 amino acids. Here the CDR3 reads CASSPEYADTQYF. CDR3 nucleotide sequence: TGTGCCAGCTCACCTGAGTATGCGGATACGCAGTATTTT.

Written as DNA, the CDR3 is TGTGCCAGTAGTATAGACAGGGGCTCCTCTCAGCCCCAGCATTTT. As protein: CASSIDRGSSQPQHF. The chain has TRBV19 and TRBJ1-5; D is perhaps TRBD1 (6 bases). CDR3 length equals 15 residues. Between the trimmed V and J ends, which lost 0 bases and 6 bases, there was a span of 12 bases. Germline CDR1 is LNHDA and CDR2 is SQIVND (reference sequence).

CDR3 region: CASSPRTRTSYEQYF. The CDR3 DNA reads as TGTGCCAGCAGCCCCCGGACTAGGACTAGCTACGAGCAGTACTTC. The chain is built from TRBV11-1 and TRBJ2-7, with 7 bases identical to TRBD2. From germline, CDR1 is SGHAT and CDR2 FQDESV (reference sequence). The CDR3 is 15 amino acids. V shed 5 bases and J 3 bases; nucleotides not matched to a gene: 10.

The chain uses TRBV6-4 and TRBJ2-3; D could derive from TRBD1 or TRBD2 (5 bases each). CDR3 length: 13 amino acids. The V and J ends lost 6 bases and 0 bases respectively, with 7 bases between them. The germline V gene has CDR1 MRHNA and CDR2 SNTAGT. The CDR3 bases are TGTGCCAGCAGCGGGGCTAGCACAGATACGCAGTATTTT. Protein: CASSGASTDTQYF.

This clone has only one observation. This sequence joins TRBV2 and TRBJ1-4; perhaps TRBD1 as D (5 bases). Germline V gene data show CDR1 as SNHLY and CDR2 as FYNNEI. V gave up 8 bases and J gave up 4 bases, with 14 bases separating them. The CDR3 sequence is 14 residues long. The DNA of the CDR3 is TGTGCCAGCGTCCGGCGGGGGATTAATGAAAAACTGTTTTTT. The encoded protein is CASVRRGINEKLFF.